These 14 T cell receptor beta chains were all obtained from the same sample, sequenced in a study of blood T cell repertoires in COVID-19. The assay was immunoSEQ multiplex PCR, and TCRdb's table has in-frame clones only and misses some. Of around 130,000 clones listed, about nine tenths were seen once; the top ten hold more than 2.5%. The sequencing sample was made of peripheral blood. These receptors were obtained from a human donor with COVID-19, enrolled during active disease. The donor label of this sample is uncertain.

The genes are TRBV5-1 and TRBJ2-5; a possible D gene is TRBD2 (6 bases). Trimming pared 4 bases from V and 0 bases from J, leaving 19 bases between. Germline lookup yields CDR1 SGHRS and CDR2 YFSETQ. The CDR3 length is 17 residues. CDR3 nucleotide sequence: TGCGCCAGCAGCCTCAGGAGTCAGCGGGTCCACCAAGAGACCCAGTACTTC. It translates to CASSLRSQRVHQETQYF.

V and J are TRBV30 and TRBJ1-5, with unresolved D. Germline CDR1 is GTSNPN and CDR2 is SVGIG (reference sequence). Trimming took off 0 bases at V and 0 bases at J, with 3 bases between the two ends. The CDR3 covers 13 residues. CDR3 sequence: CAWSVGSNQPQHF. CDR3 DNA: TGTGCCTGGAGTGTCGGTAGCAATCAGCCCCAGCATTTT.

CDR3 sequence: CASSEWAGSNTEAFF. The CDR3 nucleotides are TGTGCCAGCAGTGAATGGGCAGGGTCTAACACTGAAGCTTTCTTT. J is TRBJ1-1 and V is TRBV6-1, with D perhaps TRBD1 (5 bases). Germline CDR1 MNHNS, CDR2 SASEGT. The CDR3 consists of 15 residues. Trimming stripped 2 bases from V and 2 bases from J, with 12 bases between.

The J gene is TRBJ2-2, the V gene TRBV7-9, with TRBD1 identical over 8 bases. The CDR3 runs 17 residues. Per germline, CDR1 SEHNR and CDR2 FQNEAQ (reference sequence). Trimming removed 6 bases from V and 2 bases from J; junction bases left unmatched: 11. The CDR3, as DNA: TGTGCCAGCAGTTTTCCGGGACAGGCATTTAACACCGGGGAGCTGTTTTTT. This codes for CASSFPGQAFNTGELFF.

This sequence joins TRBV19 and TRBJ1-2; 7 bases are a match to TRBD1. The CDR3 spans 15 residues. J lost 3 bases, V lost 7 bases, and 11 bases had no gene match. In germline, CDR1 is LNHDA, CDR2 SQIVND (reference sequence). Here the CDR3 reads CASIPSGTDYYGYTF. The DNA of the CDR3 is TGTGCCAGTATACCTTCTGGGACAGACTACTATGGCTACACCTTC. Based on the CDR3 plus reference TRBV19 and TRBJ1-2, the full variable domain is DGGITQSPKYLFRKEGQNVTLSCEQNLNHDAMYWYRQDPGQGLRLIYYSQIVNDFQKGDIAEGYSVSREKKESFPLTVTSAQKNPTAFYLCASIPSGTDYYGYTFGSGTRLTVV.

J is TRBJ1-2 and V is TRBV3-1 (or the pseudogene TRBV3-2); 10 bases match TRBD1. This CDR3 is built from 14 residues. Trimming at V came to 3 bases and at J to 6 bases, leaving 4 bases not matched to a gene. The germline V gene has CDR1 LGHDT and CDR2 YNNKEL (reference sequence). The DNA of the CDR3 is TGTGCCAGCAGCCAGATGGACAGGGGGAATGGCTACACCTTC. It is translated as CASSQMDRGNGYTF.

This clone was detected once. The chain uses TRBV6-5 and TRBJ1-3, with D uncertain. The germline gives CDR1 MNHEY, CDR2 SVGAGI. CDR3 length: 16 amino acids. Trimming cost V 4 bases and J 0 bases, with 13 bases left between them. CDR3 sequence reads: CASSWGGFISGNTIYF. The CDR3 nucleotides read TGTGCCAGCAGTTGGGGAGGGTTCATCTCTGGAAACACCATATATTTT.

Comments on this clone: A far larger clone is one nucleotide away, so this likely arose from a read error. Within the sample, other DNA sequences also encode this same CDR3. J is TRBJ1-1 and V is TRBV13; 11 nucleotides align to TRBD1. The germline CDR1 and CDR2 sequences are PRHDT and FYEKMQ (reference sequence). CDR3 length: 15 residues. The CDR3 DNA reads TGTGCCACCAGCTTAGGGGGACAGGGGGGGACTGAAGCTTTCTTT. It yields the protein CATSLGGQGGTEAFF.

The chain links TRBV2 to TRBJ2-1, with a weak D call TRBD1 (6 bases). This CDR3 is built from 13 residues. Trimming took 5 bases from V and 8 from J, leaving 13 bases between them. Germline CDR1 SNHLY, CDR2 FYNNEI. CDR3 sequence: CASSLQGIDEQFF. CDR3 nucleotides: TGTGCCAGCAGTCTACAGGGCATCGATGAGCAGTTCTTC.

The chain's CDR3 is CASSFPPRGRSDTQYF. The DNA for the CDR3 is TGCGCCAGCAGCTTTCCTCCCAGGGGGCGATCAGATACGCAGTATTTT. The chain employs TRBV5-1 and TRBJ2-3, with TRBD1 identical over 8 bases. The V segment lost 2 bases and the J segment 4 bases; nucleotides outside the gene matches: 9. Germline values: CDR1 SGHRS, CDR2 YFSETQ. This CDR3 is 16 amino acids long.

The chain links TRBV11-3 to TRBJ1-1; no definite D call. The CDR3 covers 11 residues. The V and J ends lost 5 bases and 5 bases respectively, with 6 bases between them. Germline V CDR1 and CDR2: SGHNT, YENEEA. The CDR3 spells CASSDGTEAFF. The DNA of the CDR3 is TGTGCCAGCAGCGACGGGACTGAAGCTTTCTTT.

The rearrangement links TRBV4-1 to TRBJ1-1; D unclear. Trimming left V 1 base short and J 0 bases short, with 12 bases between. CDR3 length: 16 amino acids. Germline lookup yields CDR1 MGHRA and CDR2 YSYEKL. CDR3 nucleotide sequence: TGCGCCAGCAGCCAAGCGGGAAGGGCAATGAACACTGAAGCTTTCTTT. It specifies CASSQAGRAMNTEAFF.

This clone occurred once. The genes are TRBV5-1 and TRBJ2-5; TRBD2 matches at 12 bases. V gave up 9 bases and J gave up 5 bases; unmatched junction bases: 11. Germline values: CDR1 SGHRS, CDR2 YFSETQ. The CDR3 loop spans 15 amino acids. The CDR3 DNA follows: TGCGCCACCGGTTGGACTAGCGGGGATGGGGAGACCCAGTACTTC. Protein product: CATGWTSGDGETQYF.

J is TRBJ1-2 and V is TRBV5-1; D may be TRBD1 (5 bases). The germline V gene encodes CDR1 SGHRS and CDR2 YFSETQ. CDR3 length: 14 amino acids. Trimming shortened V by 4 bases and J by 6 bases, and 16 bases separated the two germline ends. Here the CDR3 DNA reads TGCGCCAGCAGCCGTACTTCTCCGGGGGATGGCTACACCTTC. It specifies CASSRTSPGDGYTF.